Shown below are 5 T cell receptor beta chains from a single sample sequenced in a study of technical replicates of blood from a few donors. The assay was immunoSEQ multiplex PCR, and TCRdb's table has in-frame clones only and misses some. This table has approximately 81,000 clones, 81% appearing once. Sample: PBMCs. Receptors originate from a human donor in good health. Some clones in this sample may be carry-over from other donors' samples.

This clone has only one observation. This chain links TRBV6-1 with TRBJ2-7; no reliable D call. The ends were cut back, 6 bases at V and 3 bases at J, with 18 bases in the middle. The germline V gene has CDR1 MNHNS and CDR2 SASEGT. This CDR3 has 15 residues. The CDR3 protein is CASRFDKISGYEQYF. The DNA for the CDR3 is TGTGCCAGCAGATTCGACAAAATTAGTGGCTACGAGCAGTACTTC.

This clone has a single count. The rearrangement joins TRBV5-8 to TRBJ1-1; D might be TRBD1 (6 bases). The CDR3 spans 16 residues. From germline, CDR1 is SGHTS and CDR2 YDEGEE. Trimming took 3 bases from V and 0 from J, leaving 15 bases between them. The CDR3 DNA reads TGTGCCAGCAGCTCGGACCTGGACAGATTGAACACTGAAGCTTTCTTT. It encodes CASSSDLDRLNTEAFF.

The rearrangement uses TRBV4-1 and TRBJ1-6; 7 positions match TRBD1. Trimming took 5 bases from V and 8 from J; bases not matched to a gene: 12. Looked up from germline, CDR1 is MGHRA and CDR2 is YSYEKL. The CDR3 sequence is 16 residues long. CDR3 bases: TGCGCCAGCAGCTCAAACCCAGGGGGTTTGGATTCACCCCTCCACTTT. Residues: CASSSNPGGLDSPLHF.

The chain is built from TRBV27 and TRBJ2-7, with a weak D call TRBD1 (5 bases). This CDR3 region has 13 residues. The germline gives CDR1 MNHEY, CDR2 SMNVEV (reference sequence). Trimming removed 10 bases at V and 0 bases at J, with 13 bases between. The CDR3 DNA follows: TGTGCCACCCAGGGAACGAGCTCCTACGAGCAGTACTTC. The encoded protein is CATQGTSSYEQYF.

The CDR3 nucleotides are TGTGCCTGGGCCCAGGTGATGAACACTGAAGCTTTCTTT. Its translation is CAWAQVMNTEAFF. J is TRBJ1-1 and V is TRBV30; D unclear. The germline V gene encodes CDR1 GTSNPN and CDR2 SVGIG (reference sequence). This CDR3 region has 13 residues. V lost 5 bases to trimming and J lost 0 bases, with 10 bases between them. Supplemented by reference TRBV30 and TRBJ1-1, the full variable domain reads SQTIHQWPATLVQPVGSPLSLECTVEGTSNPNLYWYRQAAGRGLQLLFYSVGIGQISSEVPQNLSASRPQDRQFILSSKKLLLSDSGFYLCAWAQVMNTEAFFGQGTRLTVV.